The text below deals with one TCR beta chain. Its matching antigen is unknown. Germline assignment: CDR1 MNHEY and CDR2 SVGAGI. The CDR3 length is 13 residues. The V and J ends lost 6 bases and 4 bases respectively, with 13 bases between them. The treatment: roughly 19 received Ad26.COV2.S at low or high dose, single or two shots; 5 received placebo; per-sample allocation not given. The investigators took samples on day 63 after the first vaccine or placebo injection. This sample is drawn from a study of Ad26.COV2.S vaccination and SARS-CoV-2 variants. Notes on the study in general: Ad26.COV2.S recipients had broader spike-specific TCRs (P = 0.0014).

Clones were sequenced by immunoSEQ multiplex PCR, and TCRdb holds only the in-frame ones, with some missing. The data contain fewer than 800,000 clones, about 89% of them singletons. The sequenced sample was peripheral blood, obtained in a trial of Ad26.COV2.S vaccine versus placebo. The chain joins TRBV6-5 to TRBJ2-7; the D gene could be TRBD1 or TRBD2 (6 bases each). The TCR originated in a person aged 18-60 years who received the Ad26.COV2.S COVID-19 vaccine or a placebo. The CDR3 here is CASRTPGAYEQYF. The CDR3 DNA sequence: TGTGCCAGCAGGACGCCGGGGGCGTACGAGCAGTACTTC.